A single sample is the source of the 24 T cell receptor beta chains below, sequenced in a study of blood T cell repertoires in COVID-19. Some clones are missing from TCRdb's copy, which holds only in-frame ones; the method was immunoSEQ multiplex PCR. The sample lists around 290,000 clones, around 90% seen once, with around 2% in the top ten. The specimen was PBMCs or T cells enriched from blood (not recorded which). The origin of the receptors is a woman aged 55-70 years in a cohort exposed to, infected with or recovered from COVID-19 (not recorded which).

The chain carries TRBV4-2 and TRBJ1-2; 9 nucleotides match TRBD1. The CDR3 extends over 15 amino acids. V dropped 5 bases and J dropped 8; count of bases not matched to a gene: 12. Germline CDR1 LGHNA, CDR2 YNFKEQ. CDR3 amino acids: CASSARGQGISGYTF. The DNA of the CDR3 is TGTGCCAGCAGCGCCCGGGGACAGGGTATAAGCGGCTACACCTTC.

The chain joins TRBV28 to TRBJ2-3; 12 bases are shared with TRBD2. V lost 6 bases to trimming and J lost 3 bases; unmatched junction nucleotides: 10. The germline CDR1 and CDR2 sequences are MDHEN and SYDVKM. This CDR3 region has 17 residues. CDR3 nucleotide sequence: TGTGCCAGCAGCCCCCCTTCCGGGACTAGCGGGACAGATACGCAGTATTTT. It specifies CASSPPSGTSGTDTQYF.

V gene TRBV6-5 combines with J gene TRBJ2-7; 12 bases line up with TRBD2. The trim removed 8 bases at V and 2 bases at J, leaving 4 bases unmatched. Per germline, CDR1 MNHEY and CDR2 SVGAGI. The CDR3 has 14 residues. CDR3 in DNA: TGTGCCAGCGCTCTAGCGGGAGGGACCTACGAGCAGTACTTC. Protein sequence: CASALAGGTYEQYF.

This chain connects TRBV2 to TRBJ2-1; a possible D gene is TRBD1 (5 bases). Between the trimmed V and J ends, which lost 4 bases and 4 bases, there was a span of 8 bases. Germline assignment: CDR1 SNHLY and CDR2 FYNNEI. This CDR3 spans 13 amino acids. In nucleotides, the CDR3 is TGTGCCAGCAGTGGGGCAGGGTACAATGAGCAGTTCTTC. Its protein is CASSGAGYNEQFF.

The CDR3 protein is CASSPPPGLAGGGEQFF. Here the CDR3 DNA reads TGTGCCAGCAGCCCCCCTCCGGGACTAGCGGGAGGGGGCGAGCAGTTCTTC. This rearrangement joins TRBV3-1 (or the pseudogene TRBV3-2) to TRBJ2-1; 16 bases match TRBD2. CDR1 and CDR2 from the germline V gene are LGHDT and YNNKEL (reference sequence). The CDR3 runs 17 residues. The V segment lost 4 bases and the J segment 10 bases; nucleotides outside the gene matches: 10.

The chain recombines TRBV19 with TRBJ1-1; D unclear. There are 14 residues in the CDR3. The V gene lost 3 bases and the J gene lost 6 bases, with 14 bases spanning the gap. Germline loops: CDR1 LNHDA, CDR2 SQIVND (reference sequence). CDR3 sequence: CASSIEGGIPEAFF. CDR3 DNA: TGTGCCAGTAGTATTGAGGGAGGGATCCCTGAAGCTTTCTTT.

This clone was counted once. The rearrangement uses TRBV19 and TRBJ2-3; TRBD2 might be the D (6 bases). In germline, CDR1 is LNHDA, CDR2 SQIVND (reference sequence). The CDR3 is 15 residues long. Between the trimmed V and J ends, which lost 1 base and 0 bases, there was a span of 8 bases. DNA for the CDR3: TGTGCCAGTAGTATAGCTGGGGGGAGCACAGATACGCAGTATTTT. This gives the protein CASSIAGGSTDTQYF. The variable domain in full, completed from reference TRBV19 and TRBJ2-3, reads DGGITQSPKYLFRKEGQNVTLSCEQNLNHDAMYWYRQDPGQGLRLIYYSQIVNDFQKGDIAEGYSVSREKKESFPLTVTSAQKNPTAFYLCASSIAGGSTDTQYFGPGTRLTVL.

The rearrangement links TRBV28 to TRBJ1-4, with 11 nucleotides matching TRBD1. This CDR3 comprises 15 residues. Trimming at V came to 2 bases and at J to 8 bases, leaving 4 bases not matched to a gene. The V gene's germline CDR1 is MDHEN and CDR2 SYDVKM. This CDR3 reads CASSLPGQGGEKLFF. The CDR3 nucleotides read TGTGCCAGCAGTTTACCGGGACAGGGGGGCGAAAAACTGTTTTTT.

The rearrangement uses TRBV6-4 and TRBJ1-2; the D gene is possibly TRBD1 (5 bases). The CDR3 covers 15 residues. Germline lookup yields CDR1 MRHNA and CDR2 SNTAGT. Trimming pared 0 bases from V and 5 bases from J, leaving 13 bases between. CDR3 loop: CASSDSPGSTYGYTF. In DNA form, the CDR3 reads TGTGCCAGCAGTGACTCCCCAGGGTCTACATATGGCTACACCTTC.

Only one count was recorded for this clone. The chain combines TRBV24-1 with TRBJ2-3; 10 nucleotides align to TRBD2. The CDR3 is made up of 15 amino acids. V shed 5 bases and J 3 bases; nucleotides not matched to a gene: 4. The germline gives CDR1 KGHDR, CDR2 SFDVKD. The DNA of the CDR3 is TGTGCCACCAGTGGTCTAGCGGGAGCGACAGATACGCAGTATTTT. Amino acids: CATSGLAGATDTQYF.

This chain connects TRBV6-5 to TRBJ2-1; 8 nucleotides match TRBD2. In germline, CDR1 is MNHEY, CDR2 SVGAGI. This CDR3 comprises 11 residues. Germline trimming cut 11 bases from V and 4 bases from J; bases unmatched to any gene: 1. CDR3: CAAGGYNEQFF. CDR3 in DNA: TGTGCCGCGGGAGGTTACAATGAGCAGTTCTTC.

The J gene is TRBJ1-2, the V gene TRBV11-2; a weak D match, TRBD1 (6 bases). The V end was cut by 4 bases, the J end by 4 bases, with 10 bases between. Germline V CDR1 and CDR2: SGHAT, FQNNGV. The CDR3 sequence is 13 residues long. CDR3 bases: TGTGCCAGCAGCTCACAGGGCGGCTATGGCTACACCTTC. This translates into CASSSQGGYGYTF.

The J gene is TRBJ2-1, the V gene TRBV6-4, with a tentative D call TRBD2 (5 bases). V lost 4 bases, J lost 5 bases, and 15 bases lay in between. This CDR3 spans 15 amino acids. CDR1 MRHNA and CDR2 SNTAGT come from the germline V gene. Here the CDR3 reads CASSGGKSGNNEQFF. CDR3 bases: TGTGCCAGCAGTGGAGGGAAGTCGGGTAACAATGAGCAGTTCTTC.

The chain recombines TRBV2 with TRBJ2-7; TRBD1 might be the D (6 bases). The V gene lost 4 bases and the J gene lost 6 bases, with 19 bases spanning the gap. The CDR3 contains 15 residues. Germline V CDR1 and CDR2: SNHLY, FYNNEI. This chain's CDR3 is CASSARDVTGSEQYF. In DNA form, the CDR3 reads TGTGCCAGCAGTGCGCGAGACGTGACAGGCTCCGAGCAGTACTTC.

The chain joins TRBV29-1 to TRBJ2-7, with D maybe TRBD2 (6 bases). The germline V gene has CDR1 SQVTM and CDR2 ANQGSEA. CDR3 length equals 12 residues. V was cut by 4 bases and J by 3 bases, with 10 bases left in between. CDR3 in DNA: TGCAGCGTTGCTTCGCGGGGCTACGAGCAGTACTTC. Protein product: CSVASRGYEQYF.

The chain carries TRBV4-1 and TRBJ1-4, with 7 positions matching TRBD1. The germline CDR1 and CDR2 sequences are MGHRA and YSYEKL. The CDR3 contains 17 residues. Trimming took 1 base from V and 0 from J; bases not matched to a gene: 5. The CDR3 protein is CASSQGQGPATNEKLFF. The CDR3 DNA sequence: TGCGCCAGCAGCCAAGGACAGGGACCCGCAACTAATGAAAAACTGTTTTTT.

In its sample, this clone was seen once. The chain combines TRBV11-3 with TRBJ2-7, with 8 bases identical to TRBD1. The ends lost 5 bases at V and 2 bases at J; junction bases unmatched: 8. Germline loops: CDR1 SGHNT, CDR2 YENEEA. The CDR3 consists of 15 residues. In DNA form, the CDR3 reads TGTGCCAGCAGCCCTCAGACAGGGGCAACCTACGAGCAGTACTTC. Its translation: CASSPQTGATYEQYF.

The CDR3 coding sequence is TGTGCCAGCAGCGCCGGGACAGGGCCCTCCTACGAGCAGTACTTC. It is translated as CASSAGTGPSYEQYF. V gene TRBV7-3 combines with J gene TRBJ2-7, with TRBD1 identical over 9 bases. Looked up from germline, CDR1 is SGHTA and CDR2 is FQGTGA. CDR3 length: 15 amino acids. After removal of 5 bases from V and 0 bases from J, the junction contained 5 bases not matched to a gene. The full variable domain, with the rest looked up from reference TRBV7-3 and TRBJ2-7, is GAGVSQTPSNKVTEKGKYVELRCDPISGHTALYWYRQSLGQGPEFLIYFQGTGAADDSGLPNDRFFAVRPEGSVSTLKIQRTERGDSAVYLCASSAGTGPSYEQYFGPGTRLTVT.

The chain is built from TRBV24-1 and TRBJ2-1, with 7 bases aligning to TRBD2. Germline V gives CDR1 KGHDR, CDR2 SFDVKD. Trimming removed 5 bases from V and 7 bases from J; junction bases left unmatched: 7. This CDR3 has 14 amino acids. Here the CDR3 DNA reads TGTGCCACCAGTGTCGGGGGGAGTATAAATGAGCAGTTCTTC. Translation gives CATSVGGSINEQFF.

This chain connects TRBV13 to TRBJ1-6; D remains unclear. V was pared by 5 bases and J by 4 bases, with 9 bases between. This CDR3 spans 14 amino acids. The V gene's germline CDR1 is PRHDT and CDR2 FYEKMQ (reference sequence). Here the CDR3 reads CASSPAQYNSPLHF. The CDR3 DNA follows: TGTGCCAGCAGCCCTGCCCAGTATAATTCACCCCTCCACTTT.

The chain employs TRBV14 and TRBJ2-7; no firm D call. With 1 base removed from V and 3 bases from J, the gap between germline ends came to 4 bases. The CDR3 is 12 residues long. Germline CDR1 is SGHDN and CDR2 is FVKESK. CDR3 residues: CASSQARYEQYF. The CDR3 coding sequence is TGTGCCAGCAGCCAAGCCCGCTACGAGCAGTACTTC. Complete variable domain (other parts from reference TRBV14 and TRBJ2-7): EAGVTQFPSHSVIEKGQTVTLRCDPISGHDNLYWYRRVMGKEIKFLLHFVKESKQDESGMPNNRFLAERTGGTYSTLKVQPAELEDSGVYFCASSQARYEQYFGPGTRLTVT.

On this clone: The same CDR3 arises from other DNA sequences in this sample as well. CDR3 DNA sequence: TGTGCCAGTAGTATCGCGGGAGGCTCCTACGAGCAGTACTTC. Translating it yields CASSIAGGSYEQYF. The genes are TRBV19 and TRBJ2-7, with TRBD2 identical over 8 bases. CDR3 length equals 14 residues. CDR1 LNHDA and CDR2 SQIVND come from the germline V gene (reference sequence). Trimming at V came to 3 bases and at J to 0 bases, leaving 1 base not matched to a gene.

The chain employs TRBV7-2 and TRBJ1-5; D is unresolved. The ends were cut back, 1 base at V and 1 base at J, with 11 bases in the middle. This CDR3 contains 16 residues. The germline V gene has CDR1 SGHTA and CDR2 FQGNSA. CDR3 sequence reads: CASSLESRSSNQPQHF. CDR3 nucleotides: TGTGCCAGCAGCTTAGAGAGCCGATCGAGCAATCAGCCCCAGCATTTT.

The count of this clone is one. This chain joins TRBV2 and TRBJ1-4, with 10 bases matching TRBD1. The CDR3 has 15 residues. In germline, CDR1 is SNHLY, CDR2 FYNNEI. After removal of 4 bases from V and 8 bases from J, the junction contained 7 bases not matched to a gene. The CDR3 loop is CASSARQGAAEKLFF. In DNA form, the CDR3 reads TGTGCCAGCAGTGCCCGACAGGGGGCGGCGGAAAAACTGTTTTTT.